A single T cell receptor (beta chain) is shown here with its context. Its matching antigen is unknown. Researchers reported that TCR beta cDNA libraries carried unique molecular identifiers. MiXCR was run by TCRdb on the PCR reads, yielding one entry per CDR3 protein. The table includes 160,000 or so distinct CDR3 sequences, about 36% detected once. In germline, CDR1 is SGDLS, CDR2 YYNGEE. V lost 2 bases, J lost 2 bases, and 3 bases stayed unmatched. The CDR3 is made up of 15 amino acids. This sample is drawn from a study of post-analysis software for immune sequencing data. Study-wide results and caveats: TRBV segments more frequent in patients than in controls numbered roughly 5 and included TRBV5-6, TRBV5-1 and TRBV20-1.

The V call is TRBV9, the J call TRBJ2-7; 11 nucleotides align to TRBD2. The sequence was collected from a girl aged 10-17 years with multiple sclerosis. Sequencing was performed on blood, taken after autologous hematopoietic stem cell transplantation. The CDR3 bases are TGTGCCAGCAGCGTGGGGACTAGCGGCGCCTACGAGCAGTACTTC. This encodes CASSVGTSGAYEQYF.